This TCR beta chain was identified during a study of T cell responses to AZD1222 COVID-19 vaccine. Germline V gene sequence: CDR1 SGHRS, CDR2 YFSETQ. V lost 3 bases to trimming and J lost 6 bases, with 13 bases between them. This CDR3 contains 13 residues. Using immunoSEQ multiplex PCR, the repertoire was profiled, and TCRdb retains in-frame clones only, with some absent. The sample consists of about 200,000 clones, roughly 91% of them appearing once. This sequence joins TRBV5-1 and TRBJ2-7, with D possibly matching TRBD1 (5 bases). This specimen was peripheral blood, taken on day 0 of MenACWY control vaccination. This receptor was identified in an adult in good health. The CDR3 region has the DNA TGCGCCAGCAGCTCCAGCAGGGTTCCCGAGCAGTACTTC. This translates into CASSSSRVPEQYF.